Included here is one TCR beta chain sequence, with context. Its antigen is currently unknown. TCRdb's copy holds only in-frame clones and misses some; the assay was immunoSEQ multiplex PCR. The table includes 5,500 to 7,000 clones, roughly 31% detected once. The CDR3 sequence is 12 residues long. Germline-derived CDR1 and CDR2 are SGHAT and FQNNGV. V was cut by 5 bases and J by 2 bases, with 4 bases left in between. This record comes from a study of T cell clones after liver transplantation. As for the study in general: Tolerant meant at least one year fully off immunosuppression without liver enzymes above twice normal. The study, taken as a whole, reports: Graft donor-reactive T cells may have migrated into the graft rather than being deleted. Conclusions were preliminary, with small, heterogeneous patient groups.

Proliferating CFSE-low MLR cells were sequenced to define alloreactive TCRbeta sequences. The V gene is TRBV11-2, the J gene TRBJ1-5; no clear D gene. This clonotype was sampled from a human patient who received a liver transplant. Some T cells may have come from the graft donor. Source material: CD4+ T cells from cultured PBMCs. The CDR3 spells CASSHRNQPQHF. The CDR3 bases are TGTGCCAGCAGCCACCGCAATCAGCCCCAGCATTTT.